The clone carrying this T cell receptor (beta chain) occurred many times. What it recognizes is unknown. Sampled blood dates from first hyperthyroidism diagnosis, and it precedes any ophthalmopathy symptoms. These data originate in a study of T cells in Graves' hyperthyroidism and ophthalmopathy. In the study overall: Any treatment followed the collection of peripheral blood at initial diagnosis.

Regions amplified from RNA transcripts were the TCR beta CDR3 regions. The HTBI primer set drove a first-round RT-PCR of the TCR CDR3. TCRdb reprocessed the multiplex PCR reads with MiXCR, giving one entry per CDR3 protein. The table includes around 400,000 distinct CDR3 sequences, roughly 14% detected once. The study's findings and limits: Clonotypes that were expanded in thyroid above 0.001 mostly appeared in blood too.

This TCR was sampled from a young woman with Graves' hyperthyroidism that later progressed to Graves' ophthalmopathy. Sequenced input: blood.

The CDR3: CAIRRLLSANYGYTF. DNA for the CDR3: TGTGCCATCCGAAGGCTTCTATCAGCTAACTATGGCTACACCTTC. The chain links TRBV10-3 to TRBJ1-2, with D unclear. Germline V gene lookup returns CDR1 ENHRY and CDR2 SYGVKD. This CDR3 has 15 residues. Deletions cut 8 bases from V and 0 bases from J, with 16 bases between.